The clone carrying this TCR beta chain is deemed medium-sized. What it binds is not known. This sample was included in a study of cytotoxic CD8 clonotypes in ibrutinib-treated CLL. Assay: immunoSEQ multiplex PCR; the TCRdb copy retains only in-frame clones and omits some. The sample consists of 35,000 to 45,000 clones, about 64% of them appearing once. Genomic DNA in a quantity of about 2.1 micrograms was derived from cryopreserved PBMCs for TCR beta libraries. Germline CDR1 reads SNHLY; CDR2 reads FYNNEI. V lost 3 bases and J 7 bases, leaving 10 bases between the germline ends. This CDR3 has 13 amino acids. The study's findings and limits: Sustained-remission and progressing patients were not sampled at matched times.

The V and J genes are TRBV2 and TRBJ1-5; D gene ambiguous. The source is a human donor with chronic lymphocytic leukemia. The source material was PBMCs, sampled at disease progression, from a patient treated with ibrutinib. The CDR3 DNA sequence: TGTGCCAGCAGTGACACGGGTCAACAGCCCCAGCATTTT. Translation gives CASSDTGQQPQHF.